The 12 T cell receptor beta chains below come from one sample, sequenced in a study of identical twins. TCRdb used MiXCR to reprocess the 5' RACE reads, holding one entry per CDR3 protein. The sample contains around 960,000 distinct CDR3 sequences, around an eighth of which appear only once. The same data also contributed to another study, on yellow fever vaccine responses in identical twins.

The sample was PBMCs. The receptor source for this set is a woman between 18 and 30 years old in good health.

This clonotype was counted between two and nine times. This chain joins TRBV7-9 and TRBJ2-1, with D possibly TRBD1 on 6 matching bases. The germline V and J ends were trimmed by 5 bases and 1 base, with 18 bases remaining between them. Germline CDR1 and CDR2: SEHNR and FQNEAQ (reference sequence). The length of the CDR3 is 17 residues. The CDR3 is CASSGVQGSLSYNEQFF. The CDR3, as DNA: TGTGCCAGCAGCGGGGTTCAGGGGTCACTATCCTACAATGAGCAGTTCTTC.

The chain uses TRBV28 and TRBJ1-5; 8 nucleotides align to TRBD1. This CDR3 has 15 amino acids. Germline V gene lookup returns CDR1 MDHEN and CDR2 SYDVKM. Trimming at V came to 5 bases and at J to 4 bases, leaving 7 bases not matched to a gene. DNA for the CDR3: TGTGCCAGCAGTCCCCTCGACAGGGGTAATCAGCCCCAGCATTTT. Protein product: CASSPLDRGNQPQHF.

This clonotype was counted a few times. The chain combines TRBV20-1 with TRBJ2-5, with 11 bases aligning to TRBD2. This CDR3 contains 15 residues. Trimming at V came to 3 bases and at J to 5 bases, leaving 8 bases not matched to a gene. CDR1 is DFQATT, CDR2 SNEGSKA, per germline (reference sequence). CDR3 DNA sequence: TGCAGTGCTAGTACCCGACTAGCGGGAACCGAGACCCAGTACTTC. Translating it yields CSASTRLAGTETQYF.

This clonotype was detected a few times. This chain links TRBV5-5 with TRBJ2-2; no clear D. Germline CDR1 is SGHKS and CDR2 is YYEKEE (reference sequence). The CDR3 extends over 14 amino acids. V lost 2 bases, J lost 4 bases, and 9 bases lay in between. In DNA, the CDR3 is TGTGCCAGCAGCTTTCAGGTTGGCACCGGGGAGCTGTTTTTT. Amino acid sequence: CASSFQVGTGELFF.

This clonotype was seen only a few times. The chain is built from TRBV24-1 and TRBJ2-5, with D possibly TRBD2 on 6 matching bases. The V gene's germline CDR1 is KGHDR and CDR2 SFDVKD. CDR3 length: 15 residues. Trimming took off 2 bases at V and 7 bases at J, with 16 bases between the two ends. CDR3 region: CATSDSGTPFGTQYF. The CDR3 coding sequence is TGTGCCACCAGTGATTCCGGGACTCCATTTGGGACCCAGTACTTC.

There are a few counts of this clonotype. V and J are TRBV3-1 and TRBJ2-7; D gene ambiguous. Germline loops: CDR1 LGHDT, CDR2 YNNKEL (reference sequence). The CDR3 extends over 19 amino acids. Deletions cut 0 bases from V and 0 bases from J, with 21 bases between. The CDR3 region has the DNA TGTGCCAGCAGCCAAGAGACTTGGGGATTCCTGGCGGACTCCTACGAGCAGTACTTC. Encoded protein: CASSQETWGFLADSYEQYF.

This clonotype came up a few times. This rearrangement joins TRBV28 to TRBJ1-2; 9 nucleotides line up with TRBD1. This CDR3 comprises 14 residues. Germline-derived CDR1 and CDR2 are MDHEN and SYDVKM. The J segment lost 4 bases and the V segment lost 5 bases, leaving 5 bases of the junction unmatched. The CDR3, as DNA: TGTGCCAGCAGTACAGGGGGCAACCGCTATGGCTACACCTTC. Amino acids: CASSTGGNRYGYTF.

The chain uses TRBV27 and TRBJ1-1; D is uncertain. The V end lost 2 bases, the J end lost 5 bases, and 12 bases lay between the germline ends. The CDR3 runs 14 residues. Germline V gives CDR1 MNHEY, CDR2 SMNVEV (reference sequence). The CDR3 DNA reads TGTGCCAGCAGTTTAACGGACCACGGGACTGAAGCTTTCTTT. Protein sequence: CASSLTDHGTEAFF.

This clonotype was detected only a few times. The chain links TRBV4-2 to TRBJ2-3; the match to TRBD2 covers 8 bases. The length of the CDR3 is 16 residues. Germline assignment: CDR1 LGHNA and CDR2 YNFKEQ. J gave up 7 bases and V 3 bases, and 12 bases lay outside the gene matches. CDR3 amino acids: CASSQVLAGTSHTQYF. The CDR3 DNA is TGTGCCAGCAGCCAGGTCCTAGCGGGCACCTCTCATACGCAGTATTTT.

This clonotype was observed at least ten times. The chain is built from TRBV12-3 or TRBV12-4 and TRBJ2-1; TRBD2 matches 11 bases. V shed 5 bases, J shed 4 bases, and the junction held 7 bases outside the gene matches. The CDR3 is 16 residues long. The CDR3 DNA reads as TGTGCCAGCAGTCCTCCGGGACTAGCGGTTTACAATGAGCAGTTCTTC. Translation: CASSPPGLAVYNEQFF.

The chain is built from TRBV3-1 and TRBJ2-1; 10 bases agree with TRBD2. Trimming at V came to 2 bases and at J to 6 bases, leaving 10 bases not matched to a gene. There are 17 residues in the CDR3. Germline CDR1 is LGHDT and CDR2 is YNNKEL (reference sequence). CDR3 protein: CASSQQPTSGIGNEQFF. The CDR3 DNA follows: TGTGCCAGCAGCCAACAGCCAACTAGCGGGATAGGCAATGAGCAGTTCTTC.

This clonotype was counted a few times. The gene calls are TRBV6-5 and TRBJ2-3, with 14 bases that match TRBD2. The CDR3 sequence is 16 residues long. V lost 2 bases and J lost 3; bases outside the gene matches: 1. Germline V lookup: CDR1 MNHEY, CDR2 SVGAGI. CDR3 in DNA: TGTGCCAGCAGTTACCGACTAGCGGGGGGGACAGATACGCAGTATTTT. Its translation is CASSYRLAGGTDTQYF.